This section outlines one T cell receptor (beta chain) sequence together with its context. The sample belongs to a study of OX40 agonist ivuxolimab in advanced cancers. Turning to the study itself: The mean age was 60 years, ranging from roughly 23 to 80, with around four fifths of participants male.

Profiling relied on immunoSEQ multiplex PCR, and the TCRdb table lists in-frame clones only, not all of them. The sample lists some 50,000 clones, 75% to 90% occurring once. This material consisted of CD4+ or CD8+ T cells sorted from blood, taken in a trial of the OX40 agonist ivuxolimab. This sequence originates from an adult with an advanced solid tumor such as melanoma, head and neck, liver or kidney cancer.

CDR3 DNA: TGTGCCAGCTCACCACAAGGTAGCAATCAGCCCCAGCATTTT. Residues: CASSPQGSNQPQHF. This chain uses TRBV18 with TRBJ1-5; no firm D call. With 1 base removed from V and 0 bases from J, the gap between germline ends came to 4 bases. This CDR3 has 14 residues. The germline V gene encodes CDR1 KGHSH and CDR2 LQKENI. The complete variable domain, with remaining parts taken from reference TRBV18 and TRBJ1-5, reads NAGVMQNPRHLVRRRGQEARLRCSPMKGHSHVYWYRQLPEEGLKFMVYLQKENIIDESGMPKERFSAEFPKEGPSILRIQQVVRGDSAAYFCASSPQGSNQPQHFGDGTRLSIL.